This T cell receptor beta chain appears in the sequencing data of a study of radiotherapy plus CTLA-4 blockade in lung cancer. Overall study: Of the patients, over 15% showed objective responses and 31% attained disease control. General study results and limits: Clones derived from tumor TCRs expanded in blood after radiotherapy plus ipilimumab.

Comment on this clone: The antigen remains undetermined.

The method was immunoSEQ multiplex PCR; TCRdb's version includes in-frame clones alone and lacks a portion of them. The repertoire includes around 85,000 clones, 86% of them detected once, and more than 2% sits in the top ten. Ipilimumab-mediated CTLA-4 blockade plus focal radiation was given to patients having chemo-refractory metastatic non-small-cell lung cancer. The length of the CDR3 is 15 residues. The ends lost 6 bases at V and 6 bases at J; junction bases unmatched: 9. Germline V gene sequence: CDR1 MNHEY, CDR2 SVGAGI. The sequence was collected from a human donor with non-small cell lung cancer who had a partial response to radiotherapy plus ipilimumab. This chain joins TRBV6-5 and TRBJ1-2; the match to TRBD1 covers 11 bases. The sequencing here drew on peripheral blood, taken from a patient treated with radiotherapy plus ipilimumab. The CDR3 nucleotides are TGTGCCAGCAGCAGGACAGGGGGCATTCAGGATGGCTACACCTTC. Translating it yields CASSRTGGIQDGYTF.